This record concerns one TCR beta chain sequence. Its cognate antigen is unknown. The table came from immunoSEQ multiplex PCR; TCRdb's copy has only in-frame clones and leaves some out. The top ten hold 4.5% of the sample, which has tens of thousands of clones, 85% to 95% seen once. The sample is drawn from a study of T cell responses to AZD1222 COVID-19 vaccine. Whole-study findings and limits: The study reported that nearly half of spike-specific TCRs target unmutated variant regions. Donors were chiefly white British, with a greater number of females, and clonal diversity was perhaps underestimated. Dominant CD4 TCR responses targeted spike regions 160-218 and 743-854.

Germline trimming cut 4 bases from V and 0 bases from J; bases unmatched to any gene: 0. The CDR3 runs to 14 residues. The V gene's germline CDR1 is LNHDA and CDR2 SQIVND (reference sequence). This specimen was peripheral blood, taken on day 0 of MenACWY control vaccination. The receptor was isolated from an adult in good health. The chain has TRBV19 and TRBJ1-3, with 7 bases fitting TRBD1. The CDR3 region has the DNA TGTGCCAGTAGTAGGGACAGCTCTGGAAACACCATATATTTT. Translated, it gives CASSRDSSGNTIYF. Together with reference TRBV19 and TRBJ1-3, the CDR3 gives the full variable domain: DGGITQSPKYLFRKEGQNVTLSCEQNLNHDAMYWYRQDPGQGLRLIYYSQIVNDFQKGDIAEGYSVSREKKESFPLTVTSAQKNPTAFYLCASSRDSSGNTIYFGEGSWLTVV.